This TCR beta chain is from a study of control samples from healthy donors and cancer patients. Sequencing used immunoSEQ multiplex PCR; TCRdb keeps in-frame clones, though not all of them. The repertoire has approximately 17,000 clones, roughly nine tenths of them found once; the top ten carry about 34%. Germline lookup yields CDR1 SGHVS and CDR2 FQNEAQ. This CDR3 comprises 18 residues. Trimming took 4 bases from V and 1 from J; bases not matched to a gene: 11. The TCR was taken from a man in his fifties or sixties with head and neck cancer. The sequenced sample consisted of PBMCs. The V gene is TRBV7-8, the J gene TRBJ1-3; 9 nucleotides match TRBD1. This CDR3 is CASSSTTGTGWSGNTIYF. For the CDR3, the DNA is TGTGCCAGCAGCTCCACTACCGGGACAGGGTGGTCTGGAAACACCATATATTTT.